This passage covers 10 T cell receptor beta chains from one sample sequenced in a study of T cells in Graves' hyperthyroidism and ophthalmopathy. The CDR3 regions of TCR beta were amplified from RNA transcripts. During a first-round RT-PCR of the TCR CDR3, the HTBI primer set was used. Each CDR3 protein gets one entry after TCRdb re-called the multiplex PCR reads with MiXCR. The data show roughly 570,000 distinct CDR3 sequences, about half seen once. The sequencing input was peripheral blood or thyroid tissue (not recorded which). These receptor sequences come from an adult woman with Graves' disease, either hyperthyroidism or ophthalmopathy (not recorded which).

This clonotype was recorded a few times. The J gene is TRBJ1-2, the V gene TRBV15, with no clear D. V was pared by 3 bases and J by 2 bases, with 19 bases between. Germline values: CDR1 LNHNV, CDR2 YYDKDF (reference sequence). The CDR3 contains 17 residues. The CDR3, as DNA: TGTGCCACCAGCAGCTTGGTTCCACACACATCCAACTATGGCTACACCTTC. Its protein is CATSSLVPHTSNYGYTF.

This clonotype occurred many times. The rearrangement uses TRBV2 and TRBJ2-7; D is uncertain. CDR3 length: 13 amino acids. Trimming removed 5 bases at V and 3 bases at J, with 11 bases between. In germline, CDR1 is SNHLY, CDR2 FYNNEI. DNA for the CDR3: TGTGCCAGCAGTTTTGGACCTCTCTACGAGCAGTACTTC. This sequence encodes CASSFGPLYEQYF.

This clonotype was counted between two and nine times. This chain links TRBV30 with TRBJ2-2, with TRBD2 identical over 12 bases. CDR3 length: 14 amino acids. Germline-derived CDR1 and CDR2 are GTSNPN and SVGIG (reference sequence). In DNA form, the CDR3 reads TGTTGTCTAGCGGGAGGGGGTTCCCCCGGGGAGCTGTTTTTT. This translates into CCLAGGGSPGELFF.

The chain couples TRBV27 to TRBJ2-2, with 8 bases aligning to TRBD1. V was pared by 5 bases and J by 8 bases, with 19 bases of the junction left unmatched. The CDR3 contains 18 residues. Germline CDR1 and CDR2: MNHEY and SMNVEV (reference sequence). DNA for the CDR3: TGTGCCAGCAGTCCTACCATTATACGGACAGGGCCTAGGGGGGAGCTGTTTTTT. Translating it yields CASSPTIIRTGPRGELFF.

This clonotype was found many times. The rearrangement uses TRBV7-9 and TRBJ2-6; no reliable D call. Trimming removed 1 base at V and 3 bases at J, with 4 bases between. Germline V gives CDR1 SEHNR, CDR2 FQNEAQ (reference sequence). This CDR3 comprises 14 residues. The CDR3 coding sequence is TGTGCCAGCAGCTTAGGATTTGGGGCCAACGTCCTGACTTTC. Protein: CASSLGFGANVLTF. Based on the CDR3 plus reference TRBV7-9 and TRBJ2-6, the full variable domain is DTGVSQNPRHKITKRGQNVTFRCDPISEHNRLYWYRQTLGQGPEFLTYFQNEAQLEKSRLLSDRFSAERPKGSFSTLEIQRTEQGDSAMYLCASSLGFGANVLTFGAGSRLTVL.

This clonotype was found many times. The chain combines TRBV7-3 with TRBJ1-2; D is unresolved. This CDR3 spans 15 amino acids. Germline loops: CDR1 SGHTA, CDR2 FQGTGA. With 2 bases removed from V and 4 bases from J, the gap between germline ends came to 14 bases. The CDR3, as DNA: TGTGCCAGCAGCTTAGATGTGGGTTCCCCCTATGGCTACACCTTC. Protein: CASSLDVGSPYGYTF.

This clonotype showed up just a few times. For the CDR3, the DNA is TGTGCCAGCAGTCCCCCTAGAGATAACTACGAGCAGTACTTC. This encodes CASSPPRDNYEQYF. This sequence joins TRBV12-3 or TRBV12-4 and TRBJ2-7; D uncertain. Trimming removed 5 bases at V and 3 bases at J, with 14 bases between. There are 14 residues in the CDR3.

CDR3 amino acids: CASTPGRGQSGNPLEQYF. The CDR3 nucleotides read TGCGCCAGCACCCCCGGCAGGGGGCAAAGCGGGAACCCCCTGGAGCAGTACTTC. The chain carries TRBV10-2 and TRBJ2-7, with D perhaps matching TRBD1 (8 bases). Germline assignment: CDR1 WSHSY and CDR2 SAAADI. V was trimmed by 7 bases and J by 7 bases, leaving 32 bases between them. The CDR3 runs to 18 residues.

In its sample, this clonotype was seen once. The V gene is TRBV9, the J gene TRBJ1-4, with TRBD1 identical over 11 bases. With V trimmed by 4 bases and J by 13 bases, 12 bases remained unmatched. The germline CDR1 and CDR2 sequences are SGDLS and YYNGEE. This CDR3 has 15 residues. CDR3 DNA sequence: TGTGCCAGCAGCCTGCCGGGACAGGGGGTTCACGGACTGTTTTTT. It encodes CASSLPGQGVHGLFF.

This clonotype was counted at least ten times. CDR3 loop: CASRPSGRASYEQYF. The DNA of the CDR3 is TGTGCCAGCAGACCTAGCGGGAGAGCCTCCTACGAGCAGTACTTC. The chain has TRBV6-2 or TRBV6-3 and TRBJ2-7; TRBD2 matches 10 bases. Germline V gene lookup returns CDR1 MNHEY and CDR2 SVGEGT. J lost 0 bases, V lost 6 bases, and 5 bases had no gene match. This CDR3 comprises 15 residues.